This T cell receptor (beta chain) appears in the sequencing data of a study of T cell changes during pregnancy in multiple sclerosis. The data were produced by immunoSEQ multiplex PCR, yet TCRdb's version contains in-frame clones alone and is incomplete. The table records approximately 100,000 clones, 90% to 95% of them present only once. The germline CDR1 and CDR2 sequences are SGHDT and YYEEEE. The V and J ends lost 4 bases and 5 bases, in that order; junction bases with no gene match: 5. The CDR3 is 15 residues long. The material sequenced was peripheral blood, taken before pregnancy. The TCR originated in a female donor with multiple sclerosis, enrolled in a pregnancy study. V is TRBV5-6 and J is TRBJ2-3, with TRBD2 matching over 12 bases. This chain's CDR3 is CASSPLAGGRDTQYF. The DNA for the CDR3 is TGTGCCAGCAGCCCGCTAGCGGGAGGGCGAGATACGCAGTATTTT.